This note documents a single TCR beta chain sequence. Original processing notes: The authors estimated nucleated cell counts from reference gene primer amplification. TCRdb's copy holds only in-frame clones and misses some; the assay was immunoSEQ multiplex PCR. The V and J calls and clone size are taken from that table; D and trimming were inferred from the DNA. The table lists tens of thousands of clones, approximately 86% of them singletons. This sample was included in a study of blood T cell repertoires in COVID-19. On the study more broadly: Acute and convalescent COVID-19 samples came from the United States, Italy and Spain. PBMCs, B-cell-depleted T cells, or T cells provided the cDNA or gDNA that made up the material.

CDR1 SGHAT and CDR2 FQNNGV come from the germline V gene. V was pared by 2 bases and J by 8 bases, with 2 bases of the junction left unmatched. The length of the CDR3 is 14 residues. The rearrangement links TRBV11-2 to TRBJ2-1, with TRBD2 matching 11 bases. The TCR comes from a man aged 55 to 70 with acute or convalescent COVID-19. What was sequenced was peripheral blood. CDR3 in amino acids: CASSLIAGGDEQFF. The CDR3 coding sequence is TGTGCCAGCAGCTTAATAGCGGGGGGGGATGAGCAGTTCTTC.